This T cell receptor beta chain derives from a study of blood T cells in healthy people across ages. Primed by a sample-barcoded 5' primer and a J-beta primer mix, a second PCR proceeded for about 6 to 12 cycles. TCRdb re-derived calls from the 5' RACE reads in MiXCR, one entry per CDR3 protein. The sample yields hundreds of thousands of distinct CDR3 sequences, 56% seen once. Trimming removed 5 bases from V and 5 bases from J, with 12 bases in between. Germline V gives CDR1 SEHNR, CDR2 FQNEAQ (reference sequence). The CDR3 length is 13 residues. The clonotype was recovered from a man between 40 and 49 years old in good health. The chain couples TRBV7-9 to TRBJ1-2; D gene ambiguous. Sequenced input: blood. The CDR3 loop is CASSPAPRYGYTF. CDR3 nucleotides: TGTGCCAGCAGCCCAGCGCCCAGATATGGCTACACCTTC. Drawing the rest from reference TRBV7-9 and TRBJ1-2, the complete variable domain is DTGVSQNPRHKITKRGQNVTFRCDPISEHNRLYWYRQTLGQGPEFLTYFQNEAQLEKSRLLSDRFSAERPKGSFSTLEIQRTEQGDSAMYLCASSPAPRYGYTFGSGTRLTVV.